A selection of T cell receptor beta chains follows, all from one sample in a study of CXCR3-negative and CXCR3-positive naive CD8 T cells. TCRdb re-called the 5' RACE reads and gives one entry per CDR3 protein, without DNA. This repertoire includes some 68,000 distinct CDR3 sequences. Sequencing was performed on naive CXCR3+ CD8+ T cells from blood. Receptors were obtained from a human donor in good health. Some clones in this sample may be carry-over from other donors' samples. Each CDR3 is given with its conserved first and last residue.

J gene	V gene	CDR3 protein
TRBJ2-6	TRBV29-1	CSVEDRQLRVSGANVLTF
TRBJ2-7	TRBV6-2/TRBV6-3	CASSYPSTGTPSYEQYF
TRBJ2-1	TRBV28	CASRAIGDEQFF
TRBJ2-6	TRBV28	CASSSSRTGANVLTF
TRBJ1-2	TRBV7-2	CASRAGGYGYTF
TRBJ1-1	TRBV29-1	CSVGFRETEAFF
TRBJ2-7	TRBV29-1	CSVEGGVPVEQYF
TRBJ1-6	TRBV12-3/TRBV12-4	CASSYSGQNSPLHF
TRBJ2-7	TRBV28	CASRPGGGYEQYF
TRBJ2-3	TRBV7-8	CASSSQGRGLTDTQYF
TRBJ1-1	TRBV7-9	CASSSDSNEAFF
TRBJ2-7	TRBV29-1	CSVEFRDRSYEQYF
TRBJ2-7	TRBV12-3/TRBV12-4	CASSPSPGEKSEQYF
TRBJ2-1	TRBV7-9	CASSSIRGEQFF
TRBJ2-7	TRBV29-1	CSVVGSPAGGHEQYF
TRBJ2-3	TRBV15	CATSRETALWDTQYF
TRBJ2-1	TRBV5-1	CASSLGRTGVDEQFF
TRBJ2-1	TRBV7-9	CASSTPGQSSYNEQFF
TRBJ2-5	TRBV29-1	CSVEEGGGETQYF
TRBJ2-1	TRBV4-1	CASSLSGGFPFYNEQFF
TRBJ2-7	TRBV4-3	CASSQDGSLAYEQYF
TRBJ2-2	TRBV5-5	CASSFAGTDTGELFF
TRBJ2-5	TRBV29-1	CSVNGQGASWETQYF
TRBJ2-7	TRBV5-1	CASSYIPGQTYEQYF
TRBJ2-3	TRBV20-1	CSAREGSGGLEDTQYF
TRBJ1-1	TRBV7-3	CASSWTGGRDTEAFF
TRBJ2-7	TRBV20-1	CSARGISSLSYEQYF
TRBJ1-2	TRBV5-1	CASSFDRGEGYTF
TRBJ2-7	TRBV9	CASRPLRQATSNYEQYF
TRBJ2-1	TRBV19	CASNPSGGSYNEQFF
TRBJ2-1	TRBV20-1	CSASGDRVPSSYNEQFF
TRBJ2-3	TRBV29-1	CSVEVGDGTDTQYF
TRBJ1-1	TRBV20-1	CSAEGGAMNTEAFF
TRBJ2-1	TRBV11-2	CASSLGVEQFF
TRBJ2-6	TRBV28	CASSLYPGANVLTF
TRBJ2-1	TRBV4-1	CASSQGGSLGGLREQFF
TRBJ2-7	TRBV10-3	CAISEPGGPIVEQYF
TRBJ1-1	TRBV29-1	CSLGAGMNTEAFF
TRBJ2-3	TRBV7-8	CASSPPGTQDTQYF
TRBJ2-3	TRBV7-3	CASSLNPAGGIDTQYF